Listed below are T cell receptor beta chains from one sample, sequenced in a study of CD8 T cells in Susac syndrome. TCRdb re-called the immunoSEQ multiplex PCR reads with MiXCR, one entry per CDR3 protein. The sample lists about 120,000 distinct CDR3 sequences; about 90% were seen once. The sample consisted of CD8+ T cells from PBMCs. The receptor source for this set is a human donor in good health. Both conserved end residues are part of each CDR3. Fields, in order: V gene, J gene, CDR3 length, clone size, D gene, CDR3 DNA, CDR3 protein. A D gene is named only where the DNA matches it firmly. Clone size is stated in some rows and not others, as once, few, many or a class when expanded.

V: TRBV5-1
J: TRBJ2-2
length: 15
size: .
D: .
DNA: TGCGCCAGCAGCTTGCCACTCTTGAACACCGGGGAGCTGTTTTTT
CDR3: CASSLPLLNTGELFF

V: TRBV20-1
J: TRBJ1-6
length: 15
size: .
D: .
DNA: TGCAGTGCCAGGGAGGTAGACGTGCCGAATTCACCCCTCCACTTT
CDR3: CSAREVDVPNSPLHF

V: TRBV12-3/TRBV12-4
J: TRBJ1-5
length: 14
size: .
D: .
DNA: TGTGCCAGCAGCCAACAGGGTGGGAATCAGCCCCAGCATTTT
CDR3: CASSQQGGNQPQHF

V: TRBV7-9
J: TRBJ2-7
length: 14
size: .
D: .
DNA: TGTGCCAGCAGCTCCCACGGGGCAGTCTACGAGCAGTACTTC
CDR3: CASSSHGAVYEQYF

V: TRBV19
J: TRBJ2-5
length: 14
size: .
D: .
DNA: TGTGCCAGTAGTATCGGGGGGCCAGGGGAGACCCAGTACTTC
CDR3: CASSIGGPGETQYF

V: TRBV12-3/TRBV12-4
J: TRBJ1-2
length: 13
size: .
D: .
DNA: TGTGCCAGCAGTGAAAGCTGGAGAGATGGCTACACCTTC
CDR3: CASSESWRDGYTF

V: TRBV11-3
J: TRBJ2-7
length: 15
size: .
D: .
DNA: TGTGCCAGCAGCTTGACTTCGAGTGACTCCTACGAGCAGTACTTC
CDR3: CASSLTSSDSYEQYF

V: TRBV10-3
J: TRBJ2-7
length: 14
size: .
D: .
DNA: TGTGCCATCAGTGACGATGGGGGGCGAGACGAGCAGTACTTC
CDR3: CAISDDGGRDEQYF

V: TRBV6-5
J: TRBJ2-2
length: 14
size: .
D: .
DNA: TGTGCCAGCAGTTATGCGGGACAACCGGGGGAGCTGTTTTTT
CDR3: CASSYAGQPGELFF

V: TRBV19
J: TRBJ2-3
length: 15
size: .
D: TRBD2
DNA: TGTGCCAGCGGACTAGCGGGGATGGACACAGATACGCAGTATTTT
CDR3: CASGLAGMDTDTQYF

V: TRBV19
J: TRBJ1-5
length: 15
size: .
D: .
DNA: TGTGCCAGTAGTTCTTCTCTCTTTAGCAATCAGCCCCAGCATTTT
CDR3: CASSSSLFSNQPQHF

V: TRBV20-1
J: TRBJ2-6
length: 13
size: .
D: TRBD2
DNA: TGCAGTGCGGGAGGGACTGGGGCCAACGTCCTGACTTTC
CDR3: CSAGGTGANVLTF

V: TRBV29-1
J: TRBJ1-2
length: 15
size: few
D: .
DNA: TGCAGCGTTGATGCCAGCTCGGTAGTCTATTCGGGCTACACCTTC
CDR3: CSVDASSVVYSGYTF

V: TRBV20-1
J: TRBJ2-1
length: 14
size: .
D: TRBD1
DNA: TGCAGTGCTGCCCCCGACAGGGGGTTTGGTGAGCAGTTCTTC
CDR3: CSAAPDRGFGEQFF

V: TRBV19
J: TRBJ1-2
length: 17
size: .
D: TRBD1
DNA: TGTGCCAGTAGCCCCAGGGGGATCAGCAGGCACGACTATGGCTACACCTTC
CDR3: CASSPRGISRHDYGYTF

V: TRBV9
J: TRBJ1-1
length: 16
size: .
D: .
DNA: TGTGCCAGCAGCGCTGAGTACAGCGGACCGAACACTGAAGCTTTCTTT
CDR3: CASSAEYSGPNTEAFF

V: TRBV20-1
J: TRBJ1-2
length: 16
size: once
D: .
DNA: TGCAGTGCTAGGGCCCCCACGACAGGCGGGGTCTATGGCTACACCTTC
CDR3: CSARAPTTGGVYGYTF

V: TRBV4-3
J: TRBJ2-1
length: 15
size: .
D: .
DNA: TGCGCCAGCAGCCAAGCAGAGGCAGGCTTCGCTGAGCAGTTCTTC
CDR3: CASSQAEAGFAEQFF

V: TRBV4-3
J: TRBJ1-5
length: 19
size: .
D: TRBD1
DNA: TGCGCCAGCAGCCAAGATCAGAGGTTGGACAGGGTTACCCATAGCCCCCAGCATTTT
CDR3: CASSQDQRLDRVTHSPQHF

V: TRBV28
J: TRBJ1-1
length: 12
size: .
D: .
DNA: TGTGCCAGCCAAGGGGTGAACACTGAAGCTTTCTTT
CDR3: CASQGVNTEAFF

V: TRBV5-1
J: TRBJ1-1
length: 18
size: .
D: TRBD1
DNA: TGCGCCAGCAGCCCGGGACAGGGGATGGGACGGCGGAACACTGAAGCTTTCTTT
CDR3: CASSPGQGMGRRNTEAFF

V: TRBV9
J: TRBJ2-1
length: 20
size: .
D: TRBD2
DNA: TGTGCCAGCAGCGTAGCGGGGGAGGGGACTAGCGGGAGGGTGGTGGATGAGCAGTTCTTC
CDR3: CASSVAGEGTSGRVVDEQFF

V: TRBV10-3
J: TRBJ1-5
length: 14
size: once
D: .
DNA: TGTGCCACGCGAGGCGAGGGGAGCAATCAGCCCCAGCATTTT
CDR3: CATRGEGSNQPQHF

V: TRBV20-1
J: TRBJ2-7
length: 14
size: .
D: .
DNA: TGCAGTGCTACTAAGACTAGTCTCGGCTACGAGCAGTACTTC
CDR3: CSATKTSLGYEQYF

V: TRBV30
J: TRBJ1-1
length: 16
size: .
D: TRBD1
DNA: TGTGCCTGGAGTGGGCCCCGACAGGGTCAGAACACTGAAGCTTTCTTT
CDR3: CAWSGPRQGQNTEAFF

V: TRBV20-1
J: TRBJ2-5
length: 13
size: .
D: TRBD2
DNA: TGCAGTGGTCCGGGGGAGGGGCAAGAGACCCAGTACTTC
CDR3: CSGPGEGQETQYF

V: TRBV6-1
J: TRBJ1-5
length: 16
size: .
D: .
DNA: TGTGCCAGCACCCGAAAGGGGGGTGAAAGCAATCAGCCCCAGCATTTT
CDR3: CASTRKGGESNQPQHF

V: TRBV27
J: TRBJ1-4
length: 15
size: .
D: .
DNA: TGTGCCAGCAGCACGCGAAGGGACTGGAATGAAAAACTGTTTTTT
CDR3: CASSTRRDWNEKLFF

V: TRBV28
J: TRBJ2-3
length: 16
size: .
D: TRBD2
DNA: TGTGCCAGCAGTTCGTCCGGGGCGGGAGCTGCAGATACGCAGTATTTT
CDR3: CASSSSGAGAADTQYF

V: TRBV30
J: TRBJ2-7
length: 15
size: .
D: .
DNA: TGTGCCTGGAGTCCACGGGGCGGGTTGGCCTACGAGCAGTACTTC
CDR3: CAWSPRGGLAYEQYF